The 17 T cell receptor beta chains listed next were all sequenced from one sample in a study of blood T cell repertoires in COVID-19. Measured with immunoSEQ multiplex PCR; TCRdb has only the in-frame clones, and not every one. The table records 350,000 to 450,000 clones, approximately 91% of them present only once. The sequenced material came from PBMCs or T cells enriched from blood (not recorded which). Source of these receptors: a woman aged 40 to 50 who had been exposed to COVID-19.

The gene calls are TRBV14 and TRBJ1-4; D is unresolved. CDR1 is SGHDN, CDR2 FVKESK, per germline. The CDR3 has 15 residues. With 5 bases removed from V and 6 bases from J, the gap between germline ends came to 16 bases. CDR3 bases: TGTGCCAGCAGCGGAGGCGGGGTAGGAGATGAAAAACTGTTTTTT. It translates to CASSGGGVGDEKLFF.

This chain uses TRBV5-6 with TRBJ1-2; D unresolved. V was clipped by 1 base and J by 7 bases, with 14 bases between them. The CDR3 length is 14 residues. Germline CDR1 SGHDT, CDR2 YYEEEE. The CDR3 nucleotides are TGTGCCAGCAGCTTGAATTGGGGAGTAGGTGGCTACACCTTC. Its translation is CASSLNWGVGGYTF.

CDR3 coding DNA: TGCGCCAGCAGCCCGACAGGGCCGGAGGGGGAAAAACTGTTTTTT. As protein: CASSPTGPEGEKLFF. The chain is built from TRBV4-3 and TRBJ1-4; TRBD1 aligns across 7 bases. The length of the CDR3 is 15 residues. In germline, CDR1 is LGHNA, CDR2 YSLEER. With V trimmed by 4 bases and J by 8 bases, 10 bases remained unmatched.

As for this clone: Other DNA sequences in this sample translate to the same CDR3. This CDR3 reads CASSQRGGTEAFF. CDR3 nucleotides: TGTGCCAGCAGCCAAAGAGGTGGGACTGAAGCTTTCTTT. The chain joins TRBV3-1 (or the pseudogene TRBV3-2) to TRBJ1-1; D not certain. In germline, CDR1 is LGHDT, CDR2 YNNKEL (reference sequence). V was cut by 2 bases and J by 5 bases, with 9 bases left in between. The CDR3 consists of 13 residues.

V and J are TRBV7-6 and TRBJ2-3, with 7 bases identical to TRBD2. V shed 5 bases and J 2 bases; nucleotides not matched to a gene: 7. This CDR3 spans 15 amino acids. Germline CDR1 is SGHVS and CDR2 is FNYEAQ. The CDR3 nucleotides read TGTGCCAGCAGCCAGCGGGAACTTTACACAGATACGCAGTATTTT. As protein: CASSQRELYTDTQYF.

The CDR3 DNA follows: TGTGCCAGTAGCTTACAGACAGGCTCTCTCTCTGGCTACACCTTC. This encodes CASSLQTGSLSGYTF. The J gene is TRBJ1-2, the V gene TRBV19; a possible D gene is TRBD1 (6 bases). Germline lookup yields CDR1 LNHDA and CDR2 SQIVND (reference sequence). V was trimmed by 6 bases and J by 7 bases, leaving 21 bases between them. The CDR3 length is 15 residues.

The chain links TRBV29-1 to TRBJ1-2; tentative D call: TRBD1 (6 bases). The CDR3 covers 13 residues. Germline assignment: CDR1 SQVTM and CDR2 ANQGSEA. V gave up 5 bases and J gave up 1 base, with 11 bases separating them. CDR3 in amino acids: CSVPRTDNYGYTF. In nucleotides, the CDR3 is TGCAGCGTTCCCCGGACAGATAACTATGGCTACACCTTC.

This clone was seen just once. The V gene is TRBV7-9, the J gene TRBJ2-2, with D perhaps matching TRBD1 (6 bases). Trimming took 5 bases from V and 4 from J, leaving 14 bases between them. CDR3 length equals 15 residues. Germline V CDR1 and CDR2: SEHNR, FQNEAQ (reference sequence). This chain's CDR3 is CASSPVRGSTGELFF. CDR3 bases: TGTGCCAGCAGCCCCGTTAGGGGGTCCACCGGGGAGCTGTTTTTT.

This clone was recorded once. This chain uses TRBV15 with TRBJ1-3; TRBD1 matches 8 bases. This CDR3 has 14 amino acids. J lost 2 bases, V lost 7 bases, and 4 bases had no gene match. Per the germline V gene, CDR1 is LNHNV and CDR2 is YYDKDF (reference sequence). The CDR3 bases are TGTGCCACCACGCAGGGGGCAGCTGGAAACACCATATATTTT. It encodes CATTQGAAGNTIYF.

J is TRBJ1-1 and V is TRBV29-1; TRBD1 agrees at 7 bases. Germline values: CDR1 SQVTM, CDR2 ANQGSEA. This CDR3 region has 12 residues. V was pared by 7 bases and J by 5 bases, with 7 bases of the junction left unmatched. As DNA, the CDR3 is TGCAGCGCTTTGACAGGGAAGACTGAAGCTTTCTTT. Translating gives CSALTGKTEAFF.

This chain links TRBV11-3 with TRBJ2-5; 10 bases map to TRBD1. With 2 bases clipped from V and 9 bases from J, the junction kept 3 bases outside the gene matches. The CDR3 has 13 amino acids. Germline CDR1 is SGHNT and CDR2 is YENEEA. CDR3 sequence: CASSLRTGGAQYF. The CDR3 nucleotides are TGTGCCAGCAGCTTAAGGACAGGGGGGGCCCAGTACTTC. The variable domain in full, with the rest retrieved from reference TRBV11-3 and TRBJ2-5, is EAGVVQSPRYKIIEKKQPVAFWCNPISGHNTLYWYLQNLGQGPELLIRYENEEAVDDSQLPKDRFSAERLKGVDSTLKIQPAELGDSAVYLCASSLRTGGAQYFGPGTRLLVL.

The V and J genes are TRBV3-1 (or the pseudogene TRBV3-2) and TRBJ1-2, with 7 bases that match TRBD1. CDR3 size: 15 residues. The ends lost 4 bases at V and 0 bases at J; junction bases unmatched: 5. In germline, CDR1 is LGHDT, CDR2 YNNKEL (reference sequence). The CDR3 nucleotides read TGTGCCAGCAGCCTTAATGGACAGGCTAACTATGGCTACACCTTC. Translation gives CASSLNGQANYGYTF.

Here the CDR3 reads CASSQLGQPQHF. The DNA of the CDR3 is TGTGCCAGCAGCCAACTAGGCCAGCCCCAGCATTTT. This sequence joins TRBV3-1 (or the pseudogene TRBV3-2) and TRBJ1-5; D is unclear. The V end was cut by 2 bases, the J end by 7 bases, with 6 bases between. The germline V gene has CDR1 LGHDT and CDR2 YNNKEL (reference sequence). This CDR3 has 12 residues.

This rearrangement joins TRBV7-9 to TRBJ1-3; TRBD1 agrees at 7 bases. V shed 5 bases and J 4 bases; nucleotides not matched to a gene: 20. The CDR3 covers 19 residues. CDR1 SEHNR and CDR2 FQNEAQ come from the germline V gene (reference sequence). The CDR3 DNA follows: TGTGCCAGCAGCCAATCTCCGGGACAGAAGGCCCGGACAGGAAACACCATATATTTT. Translating gives CASSQSPGQKARTGNTIYF.

J is TRBJ2-5 and V is TRBV30; TRBD2 matches 8 bases. The germline gives CDR1 GTSNPN, CDR2 SVGIG (reference sequence). V lost 3 bases to trimming and J lost 7 bases; unmatched junction nucleotides: 4. This CDR3 is 12 amino acids long. DNA for the CDR3: TGTGCCTGGAGAAGCGGGAGTGGGACCCAGTACTTC. Protein product: CAWRSGSGTQYF.

This chain joins TRBV2 and TRBJ1-3, with D hard to call. Trimming left V 7 bases short and J 1 base short, with 8 bases between. From germline, CDR1 is SNHLY and CDR2 FYNNEI. CDR3 length: 13 residues. Here the CDR3 DNA reads TGTGCCAGCATCAAAGCTTCTGGAAACACCATATATTTT. Translating it yields CASIKASGNTIYF.

The chain is built from TRBV7-9 and TRBJ1-6; weak D call: TRBD1 (6 bases). The CDR3 is 17 amino acids. Trimming took off 5 bases at V and 0 bases at J, with 14 bases between the two ends. The germline gives CDR1 SEHNR, CDR2 FQNEAQ (reference sequence). CDR3 sequence: CASSAGGPGSYNSPLHF. CDR3 coding DNA: TGTGCCAGCAGCGCTGGGGGCCCCGGCTCCTATAATTCACCCCTCCACTTT.